Presented here are 5 T cell receptor beta chains from one specimen sequenced in a study of cytomegalovirus exposure and HLA in healthy donors (dated by TCRdb to 2015 to 2018). The library relied on the immunoSEQ multiplex PCR assay. For the multiplex PCR, a mixture combining 60 forward primers for TCR Vbeta segments and 13 reverse primers for TCR Jbeta segments was used. TCRdb's version of the immuneACCESS table is confined to in-frame rearrangements and falls short of the full clone set. An unresolved V gene accounts for under half of the shortfall where checked; the remainder is of unknown origin. Here the sample has more than 95,000 clones; roughly three quarters occur a single time. The ten largest account for around 1.6% of the sample. Sample: PBMCs. Receptor source: a woman between 18 and 29 years old in good health and CMV-seronegative.

This chain links TRBV25-1 with TRBJ1-5, with 7 bases lining up with TRBD1. V lost 7 bases, J lost 3 bases, and 6 bases stayed unmatched. CDR1 MGHDK and CDR2 SYGVNS come from the germline V gene. The CDR3 runs 14 residues. CDR3 nucleotides: TGTGCCAGCATTGTGGAGGGGGCCAATCAGCCCCAGCATTTT. This gives the protein CASIVEGANQPQHF.

This clone has a handful of counts. Other DNA sequences in this specimen translate into the identical CDR3. This sequence joins TRBV2 and TRBJ1-5, with 10 bases identical to TRBD1. The V gene end was trimmed by 5 bases and the J gene end by 3 bases; junction bases not matched to a gene: 13. In germline, CDR1 is SNHLY, CDR2 FYNNEI. The CDR3 length is 18 residues. Written as DNA, the CDR3 is TGTGCCAGCAGTACTCCCAAGGGACAGGGGATATCCAATCAGCCCCAGCATTTT. Its protein is CASSTPKGQGISNQPQHF.

The J gene is TRBJ1-5, the V gene TRBV5-6; 9 nucleotides align to TRBD1. Losses at the gene ends were 4 bases for V and 2 bases for J; bases not matched to a gene: 1. In germline, CDR1 is SGHDT, CDR2 YYEEEE. This CDR3 has 14 amino acids. CDR3 amino acids: CASSRTGGNQPQHF. DNA for the CDR3: TGTGCCAGCAGCAGGACAGGGGGCAATCAGCCCCAGCATTTT.

The J gene is TRBJ1-1, the V gene TRBV6-5, with D uncertain. Trimming took 2 bases from V and 2 from J, leaving 15 bases between them. Per germline, CDR1 MNHEY and CDR2 SVGAGI. The CDR3 totals 16 residues. CDR3 region: CASSYVVGERNTEAFF. In nucleotides, the CDR3 is TGTGCCAGCAGTTACGTGGTCGGGGAGCGTAACACTGAAGCTTTCTTT.

The rearrangement links TRBV7-2 to TRBJ2-7; TRBD2 agrees at 7 bases. This CDR3 has 15 amino acids. Germline CDR1 is SGHTA and CDR2 is FQGNSA. V gave up 1 base and J gave up 2 bases; unmatched junction bases: 5. The CDR3 DNA follows: TGTGCCAGCAGCTTAGGGTGGGAGGGCGCCTACGAGCAGTACTTC. Its protein product is CASSLGWEGAYEQYF.